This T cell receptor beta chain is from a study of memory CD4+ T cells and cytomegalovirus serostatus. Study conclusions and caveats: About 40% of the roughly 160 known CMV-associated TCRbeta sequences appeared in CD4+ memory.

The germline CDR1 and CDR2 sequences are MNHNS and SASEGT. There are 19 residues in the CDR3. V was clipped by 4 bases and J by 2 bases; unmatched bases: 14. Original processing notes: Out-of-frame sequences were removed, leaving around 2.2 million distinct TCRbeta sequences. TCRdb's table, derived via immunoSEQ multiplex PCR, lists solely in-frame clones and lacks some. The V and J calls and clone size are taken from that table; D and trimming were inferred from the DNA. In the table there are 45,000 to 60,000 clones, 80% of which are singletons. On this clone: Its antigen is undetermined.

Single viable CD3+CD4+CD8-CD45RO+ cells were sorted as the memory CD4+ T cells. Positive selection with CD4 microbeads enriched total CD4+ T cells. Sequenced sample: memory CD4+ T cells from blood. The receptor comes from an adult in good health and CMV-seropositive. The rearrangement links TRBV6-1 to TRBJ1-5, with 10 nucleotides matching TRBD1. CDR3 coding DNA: TGTGCCAGCAGTGGAGGTGGGACAGGGGATGTGGGGGGCAATCAGCCCCAGCATTTT. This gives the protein CASSGGGTGDVGGNQPQHF.